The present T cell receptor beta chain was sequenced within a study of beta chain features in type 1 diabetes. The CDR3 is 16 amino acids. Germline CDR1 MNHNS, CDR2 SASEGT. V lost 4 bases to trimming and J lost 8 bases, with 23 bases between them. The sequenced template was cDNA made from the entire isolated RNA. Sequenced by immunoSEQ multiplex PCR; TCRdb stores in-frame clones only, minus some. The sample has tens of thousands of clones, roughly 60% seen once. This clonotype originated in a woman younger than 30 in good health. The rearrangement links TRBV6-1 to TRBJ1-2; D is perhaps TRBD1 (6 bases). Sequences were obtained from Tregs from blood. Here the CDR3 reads CASSVNGGLGGEGYTF. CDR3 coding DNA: TGTGCCAGCAGTGTTAATGGGGGGCTGGGGGGGGAAGGCTACACCTTC.